This entry is about one T cell receptor (beta chain). The length of the CDR3 is 14 residues. Germline V gene data show CDR1 as KGHDR and CDR2 as SFDVKD. This sample is part of a study of monozygotic twins with inflammatory bowel disease. TCRdb reprocessed the 5' RACE reads and stores each CDR3 protein as one record, lacking DNA. The sample includes some 170,000 distinct CDR3 sequences. The sequenced sample was blood. The chain has TRBV24-1 and TRBJ2-3. The TCR originated in a human donor with ulcerative colitis or Crohn's disease, or a healthy co-twin of an affected twin (not recorded which). CDR3 in amino acids: CATSDFMKGDTQYF.